This T cell receptor (beta chain) came from a study of blood T cell repertoires in COVID-19. About the study: Specimens from acute and convalescent COVID-19 originated in the United States, Italy and Spain. PBMCs, B-cell-depleted T cells, or T cells were the source of the cDNA or gDNA that made up the material.

CDR1 is LNHDA and CDR2 is SQIVND in the germline V gene (reference sequence). This CDR3 spans 14 amino acids. Trimming removed 5 bases from V and 1 base from J, with 11 bases in between. In the study's own analysis: Reference gene primer amplification gave estimated nucleated cell counts. Here immunoSEQ multiplex PCR was the method, and the copy in TCRdb shows in-frame clones only, minus some. V and J calls and clone size are copied from that table; D and trimming were computed from the DNA. The sample has approximately 74,000 clones; 84% are singletons. The V gene is TRBV19, the J gene TRBJ1-1; the D gene is possibly TRBD1 (6 bases). The material sequenced was peripheral blood. The clonotype comes from a man between 65 and 79 years old with acute or convalescent COVID-19. CDR3 loop: CASSERGRNTEAFF. The CDR3 DNA reads TGTGCCAGTAGTGAGAGGGGGAGGAACACTGAAGCTTTCTTT.